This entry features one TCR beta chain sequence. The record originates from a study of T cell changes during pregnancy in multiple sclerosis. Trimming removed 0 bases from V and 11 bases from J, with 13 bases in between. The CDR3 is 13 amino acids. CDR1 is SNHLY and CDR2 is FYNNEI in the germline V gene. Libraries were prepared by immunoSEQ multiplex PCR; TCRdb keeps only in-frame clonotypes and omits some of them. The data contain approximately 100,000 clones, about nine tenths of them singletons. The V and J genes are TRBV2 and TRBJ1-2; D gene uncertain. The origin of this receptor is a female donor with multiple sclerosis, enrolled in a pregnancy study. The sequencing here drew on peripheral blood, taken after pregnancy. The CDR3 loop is CASSEAKPSGYTF. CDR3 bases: TGTGCCAGCAGTGAAGCGAAACCCTCGGGGTACACCTTC.